This T cell receptor beta chain was identified during a study of CD8+ T cells in alopecia areata. The overall study: Treated patients received oral tofacitinib, 5 to 10 mg twice daily.

Germline V gene sequence: CDR1 MNHNS, CDR2 SASEGT. The CDR3 has 15 amino acids. Trimming cost V 1 base and J 7 bases, with 14 bases left between them. This clone was seen repeatedly, ten times or more. Its antigen remains unknown. General study findings and limits: Resident alphabeta T-cell populations of normal skin are likewise subject to sequencing in scalp samples. Clonality exceeded that of normal scalp in lesional scalp, most notably in alopecia totalis/universalis.

Sequencing templates came from extracted RNA that was reverse transcribed into cDNA. TCRdb keeps only in-frame clones here, not all; method: immunoSEQ multiplex PCR. This table has about 200,000 clones, around 62% appearing once. The rearrangement links TRBV6-1 to TRBJ1-5; tentatively, D is TRBD1 (5 bases). The TCR was taken from a human donor with alopecia areata. Sequencing was performed on CD4+ T cells sorted from blood, taken at week 0. CDR3 bases: TGTGCCAGCAGTGAAGTCGGGAGGGGAGGACAGCCCCAGCATTTT. Residues: CASSEVGRGGQPQHF.